Described below is a single T cell receptor beta chain sequence and its context. This entry comes from a study of control samples from healthy donors and cancer patients. Sequencing used immunoSEQ multiplex PCR; TCRdb keeps in-frame clones, though not all of them. The table shows about 94,000 clones, with roughly nine tenths occurring only once. The CDR3 totals 13 residues. Trimming took 3 bases from V and 8 from J, leaving 16 bases between them. Per germline, CDR1 SQVTM and CDR2 ANQGSEA. The chain links TRBV29-1 to TRBJ1-2; no clear D gene. Specimen: blood. The sequence came from a woman aged 18-29 years in good health. This CDR3 reads CSVDKGGSSGYTF. CDR3 in DNA: TGCAGCGTTGATAAGGGAGGTTCGTCCGGCTACACCTTC.